This T cell receptor beta chain derives from a study of blood T cells in healthy people across ages. On the study more broadly: Through template switching, about one barcoded beta molecule was captured per two T cells, as measured in model experiments.

Study-wide findings and caveats: Measured against age, TCR beta diversity per million T cells decreased in a roughly linear manner. Across samples, TCR beta diversity tracked strongly with naive T cell percentage.

The CDR3 is made up of 12 amino acids. The germline V and J ends were trimmed by 4 bases and 8 bases, with 11 bases remaining between them. Germline CDR1 reads MNHNS; CDR2 reads SASEGT. This clonotype was detected only a few times. Its specificity is unknown. Each donor was a healthy Caucasian individual from Russia, aged roughly 6 to 90. A second PCR, run for roughly 7 to 12 cycles, used a sample-barcoded 5' primer plus a J-beta primer mix. TCRdb analysed the 5' RACE reads with MiXCR anew, one entry per CDR3 protein. Of about a million distinct CDR3 sequences detected, roughly two fifths appear once; the ten largest clones hold under 15%.

The specimen was blood. The chain joins TRBV6-1 to TRBJ1-2; D uncertain. The sequence derives from a man younger than 30 in good health. The CDR3 coding sequence is TGTGCCAGCAGTGCCGACTCCGGCGGCTACACCTTC. The encoded protein is CASSADSGGYTF.